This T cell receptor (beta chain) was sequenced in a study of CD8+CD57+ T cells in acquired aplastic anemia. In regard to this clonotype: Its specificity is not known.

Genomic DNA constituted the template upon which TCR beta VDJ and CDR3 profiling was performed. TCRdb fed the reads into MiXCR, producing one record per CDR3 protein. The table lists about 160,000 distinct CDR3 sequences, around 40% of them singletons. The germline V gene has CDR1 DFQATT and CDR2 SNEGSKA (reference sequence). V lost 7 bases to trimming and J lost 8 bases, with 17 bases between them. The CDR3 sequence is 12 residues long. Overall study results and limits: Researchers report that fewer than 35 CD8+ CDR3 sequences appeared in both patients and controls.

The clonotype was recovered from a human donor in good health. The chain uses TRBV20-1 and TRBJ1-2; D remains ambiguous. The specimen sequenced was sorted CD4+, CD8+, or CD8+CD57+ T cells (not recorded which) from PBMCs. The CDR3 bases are TGCAGTGATCGTGGGGTTTCGAGGGGCTACACCTTC. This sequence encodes CSDRGVSRGYTF.